The text below deals with one T cell receptor (beta chain). Antigen: not known. CDR1 is LNHDA, CDR2 SQIVND, per germline (reference sequence). V shed 3 bases and J 2 bases; nucleotides not matched to a gene: 7. This CDR3 is built from 16 residues. Clones were sequenced by immunoSEQ multiplex PCR, and TCRdb holds only the in-frame ones, with some missing. The sample records 65,000 to 85,000 clones, around 80% being singletons. This record belongs to a study of vaccination effects on CD4 cells after COVID-19. Expansion of antigen-specific CD4+ T cells with viral peptide pools was carried out by the ViraFEST assay before sequencing. Researchers isolated CD4+ T cells once about eleven days of culture had elapsed. Nucleocapsid antibodies were negative in the vaccine recipients, who had never had SARS-CoV-2 infection.

The TCR originated in a human donor who received a COVID-19 vaccine. The gene calls are TRBV19 and TRBJ1-1; TRBD1 matches 9 bases. Sequencing was performed on CD4+ T cells from PBMCs cultured with SARS-CoV-2 spike peptides, taken before COVID-19 vaccination. In DNA form, the CDR3 reads TGTGCCAGTAGTATTGGATGGGACAGGGTAAACACTGAAGCTTTCTTT. It codes for CASSIGWDRVNTEAFF. The full variable domain, its missing parts supplied by reference TRBV19 and TRBJ1-1, is DGGITQSPKYLFRKEGQNVTLSCEQNLNHDAMYWYRQDPGQGLRLIYYSQIVNDFQKGDIAEGYSVSREKKESFPLTVTSAQKNPTAFYLCASSIGWDRVNTEAFFGQGTRLTVV.